What follows describes a single T cell receptor (beta chain). Its matching antigen is unknown. The sample belongs to a study of response to subunit inactivated influenza vaccine. Germline V gene data show CDR1 as SGHAT and CDR2 as FQNNGV. This CDR3 is 15 amino acids long. Trimming removed 2 bases from V and 5 bases from J; junction bases left unmatched: 6. TCRdb re-analysed the RT-PCR reads in MiXCR, keeping a single row per CDR3 protein. The repertoire has under 550,000 distinct CDR3 sequences, about 7.6% of them found once; the top ten carry approximately 12%. Study-wide findings and caveats: Every seasonal influenza vaccination brings in few new T cells, the authors suggested.

This receptor was obtained from a man aged 50-75 years who received an inactivated influenza vaccine. The J gene is TRBJ2-1, the V gene TRBV11-2; TRBD2 agrees at 7 bases. The input for sequencing was PBMCs from blood, taken less than 30 months after vaccination. CDR3: CASSLMSGTHNEQFF. For the CDR3, the DNA is TGTGCCAGCAGCTTAATGAGCGGGACCCACAATGAGCAGTTCTTC.